This passage covers 21 T cell receptor beta chains from one sample sequenced in a study of ipilimumab plus nivolumab after autologous stem cell transplantation. The table came from immunoSEQ multiplex PCR; TCRdb's copy has only in-frame clones and leaves some out. This table has about 19,000 clones, approximately 85% appearing once. Material: PBMCs, obtained in a trial of ipilimumab plus nivolumab as post-transplant consolidation. The receptors were gathered from a male donor with diffuse large B-cell lymphoma.

This chain links TRBV20-1 with TRBJ1-2; D gene ambiguous. V lost 5 bases, J lost 10 bases, and 14 bases lay in between. CDR3 length: 11 amino acids. CDR1 and CDR2 (germline): DFQATT, SNEGSKA (reference sequence). In DNA form, the CDR3 reads TGCAGTGCTTCCCGAGGGCATACCTACACCTTC. It encodes CSASRGHTYTF.

The J gene is TRBJ1-2, the V gene TRBV30; D perhaps matches TRBD1 (6 bases). This CDR3 contains 13 residues. The germline V gene encodes CDR1 GTSNPN and CDR2 SVGIG (reference sequence). The V end lost 0 bases, the J end lost 5 bases, and 10 bases lay between the germline ends. The CDR3 reads CAWSVGGGYGYTF. The CDR3 nucleotides are TGTGCCTGGAGTGTTGGAGGGGGGTATGGCTACACCTTC. Full variable domain (outside the CDR3, taken from reference TRBV30 and TRBJ1-2): SQTIHQWPATLVQPVGSPLSLECTVEGTSNPNLYWYRQAAGRGLQLLFYSVGIGQISSEVPQNLSASRPQDRQFILSSKKLLLSDSGFYLCAWSVGGGYGYTFGSGTRLTVV.

The chain links TRBV4-2 to TRBJ1-4, with D unclear. This CDR3 is built from 13 residues. Trimming took off 4 bases at V and 5 bases at J, with 8 bases between the two ends. Germline V CDR1 and CDR2: LGHNA, YNFKEQ. The CDR3 bases are TGTGCCAGCAGCCTCTCTCCGAATGAAAAACTGTTTTTT. This translates into CASSLSPNEKLFF.

This CDR3 is CASSQDGGDLSGNEAFF. The CDR3 DNA reads as TGCGCCAGCAGCCAAGATGGAGGGGACCTAAGCGGAAATGAAGCTTTCTTT. The rearrangement uses TRBV4-1 and TRBJ1-1; weak D call: TRBD1 (5 bases). There are 17 residues in the CDR3. The V gene's germline CDR1 is MGHRA and CDR2 YSYEKL. Trimming stripped 0 bases from V and 7 bases from J, with 21 bases between.

The chain uses TRBV2 and TRBJ2-1; D unresolved. This CDR3 spans 11 amino acids. CDR1 and CDR2 (germline): SNHLY, FYNNEI. Trimming cost V 6 bases and J 4 bases, with 4 bases left between them. The CDR3 loop is CASRAYNEQFF. The CDR3 DNA reads as TGTGCCAGCAGAGCTTACAATGAGCAGTTCTTC.

This rearrangement joins TRBV15 to TRBJ2-7; tentatively, D is TRBD2 (6 bases). The germline V gene has CDR1 LNHNV and CDR2 YYDKDF (reference sequence). The CDR3 length is 16 residues. The V end was cut by 8 bases, the J end by 7 bases, with 27 bases between. The CDR3 here is CATGPGRGAPGGEQYF. The CDR3 DNA reads TGTGCCACCGGGCCGGGGCGCGGAGCCCCCGGGGGAGAGCAGTACTTC. Full variable domain (remainder filled in from reference TRBV15 and TRBJ2-7): DAMVIQNPRYQVTQFGKPVTLSCSQTLNHNVMYWYQQKSSQAPKLLFHYYDKDFNNEADTPDNFQSRRPNTSFCFLDIRSPGLGDTAMYLCATGPGRGAPGGEQYFGPGTRLTVT.

The J gene is TRBJ2-5, the V gene TRBV18; D ambiguous. Trimming stripped 5 bases from V and 1 base from J, with 8 bases between. Germline V gives CDR1 KGHSH, CDR2 LQKENI. The CDR3 contains 13 residues. The chain's CDR3 is CASSTAGQETQYF. The CDR3 nucleotides are TGTGCCAGCTCAACGGCAGGCCAAGAGACCCAGTACTTC.

Details on this clone: The germline gene is not matched at one end of the junction; a read error may be the cause. Other DNA sequences in the same sample also yield this CDR3. The chain recombines TRBV7-2 with TRBJ2-3; 14 bases match TRBD2. Germline loops: CDR1 SGHTA, CDR2 FQGNSA. The CDR3 covers 18 residues. CDR3 sequence (DNA): TGTGCCAGCAGCTTAGCGGGACTAGCGGGAGCTAGCACGGATACGCAGTATTTT. This gives the protein CASSLAGLAGASTDTQYF.

This chain joins TRBV2 and TRBJ1-3; 7 nucleotides match TRBD1. The CDR3 is 14 residues long. Germline V gene lookup returns CDR1 SNHLY and CDR2 FYNNEI. V was clipped by 6 bases and J by 2 bases; unmatched bases: 4. The CDR3 sequence: CASRKTGTGNTIYF. The CDR3 nucleotides are TGTGCCAGCAGGAAGACAGGGACTGGAAACACCATATATTTT.

The chain couples TRBV30 to TRBJ2-1, with 10 bases that match TRBD2. The CDR3 runs 17 residues. J was trimmed by 0 bases and V by 3 bases; bases with no gene match: 8. CDR1 and CDR2 from the germline V gene are GTSNPN and SVGIG (reference sequence). CDR3 coding DNA: TGTGCCTGGAGGCCACCGGGACTAGCGAGCTCCTACAATGAGCAGTTCTTC. It encodes CAWRPPGLASSYNEQFF.

The chain recombines TRBV2 with TRBJ1-2; 8 nucleotides line up with TRBD1. The CDR3 loop spans 13 amino acids. CDR1 is SNHLY, CDR2 FYNNEI, per germline. With 8 bases clipped from V and 2 bases from J, the junction kept 4 bases outside the gene matches. The CDR3 is CASLPGGNYGYTF. CDR3 DNA sequence: TGTGCCAGCCTCCCAGGGGGCAACTATGGCTACACCTTC. Filled out from reference TRBV2 and TRBJ1-2, the complete variable domain reads EPEVTQTPSHQVTQMGQEVILRCVPISNHLYFYWYRQILGQKVEFLVSFYNNEISEKSEIFDDQFSVERPDGSNFTLKIRSTKLEDSAMYFCASLPGGNYGYTFGSGTRLTVV.

This clone was observed a few times. The chain links TRBV30 to TRBJ2-2, with TRBD2 matching 9 bases. The germline V gene has CDR1 GTSNPN and CDR2 SVGIG (reference sequence). J was trimmed by 1 base and V by 8 bases; bases with no gene match: 17. The CDR3 loop spans 18 amino acids. The CDR3 DNA follows: TGTGCCCGTGGGCCTGGACAGGAACTAGCGGGGAACACCGGGGAGCTGTTTTTT. Translated: CARGPGQELAGNTGELFF.

The chain couples TRBV7-9 to TRBJ2-5; D may be TRBD2 (6 bases). V was cut by 1 base and J by 1 base, with 10 bases left in between. Germline V CDR1 and CDR2: SEHNR, FQNEAQ (reference sequence). The CDR3 contains 15 residues. The DNA of the CDR3 is TGTGCCAGCAGCTTAGGGTCCGGGGGCCAAGAGACCCAGTACTTC. The encoded protein is CASSLGSGGQETQYF. Combining the CDR3 with reference TRBV7-9 and TRBJ2-5 gives the whole variable domain DTGVSQNPRHKITKRGQNVTFRCDPISEHNRLYWYRQTLGQGPEFLTYFQNEAQLEKSRLLSDRFSAERPKGSFSTLEIQRTEQGDSAMYLCASSLGSGGQETQYFGPGTRLLVL.

V usage is TRBV5-1 and J usage is TRBJ2-2; D is unclear. With 2 bases removed from V and 0 bases from J, the gap between germline ends came to 11 bases. From germline, CDR1 is SGHRS and CDR2 YFSETQ. CDR3 size: 16 residues. The DNA of the CDR3 is TGCGCCAGCAGCTTCGGAGACTCCGCGAACACCGGGGAGCTGTTTTTT. The encoded protein is CASSFGDSANTGELFF. Drawing the rest from reference TRBV5-1 and TRBJ2-2, the complete variable domain is KAGVTQTPRYLIKTRGQQVTLSCSPISGHRSVSWYQQTPGQGLQFLFEYFSETQRNKGNFPGRFSGRQFSNSRSEMNVSTLELGDSALYLCASSFGDSANTGELFFGEGSRLTVL.

The rearrangement links TRBV5-1 to TRBJ2-6, with D unresolved. Between the trimmed V and J ends, which lost 5 bases and 2 bases, there was a span of 11 bases. The germline gives CDR1 SGHRS, CDR2 YFSETQ. This CDR3 is 15 amino acids long. The CDR3: CASRDAGTGANVLTF. DNA for the CDR3: TGCGCCAGCAGGGATGCTGGGACTGGGGCCAACGTCCTGACTTTC. Complete variable domain (other parts from reference TRBV5-1 and TRBJ2-6): KAGVTQTPRYLIKTRGQQVTLSCSPISGHRSVSWYQQTPGQGLQFLFEYFSETQRNKGNFPGRFSGRQFSNSRSEMNVSTLELGDSALYLCASRDAGTGANVLTFGAGSRLTVL.

This clone was seen only a few times. The chain joins TRBV4-3 to TRBJ1-2; D gene unclear. Trimming cost V 2 bases and J 1 base, with 11 bases left between them. The CDR3 is 15 residues long. In germline, CDR1 is LGHNA, CDR2 YSLEER. The CDR3 loop reads CASSQLSDHNYGYTF. In nucleotides, the CDR3 is TGCGCCAGCAGCCAACTTTCGGACCATAACTATGGCTACACCTTC.

This clone was detected once. This rearrangement joins TRBV6-5 to TRBJ2-3; 8 bases map to TRBD2. The V segment lost 2 bases and the J segment 4 bases; nucleotides outside the gene matches: 8. CDR1 is MNHEY, CDR2 SVGAGI, per germline. This CDR3 has 16 residues. The CDR3 region has the DNA TGTGCCAGCAGTTACGGGTCGGGGGGGCCTGCAGATACGCAGTATTTT. Residues: CASSYGSGGPADTQYF.

The chain has TRBV5-4 and TRBJ2-7, with 11 bases lining up with TRBD2. V lost 10 bases, J lost 0 bases, and 15 bases stayed unmatched. Germline assignment: CDR1 SGHNT and CDR2 YYREEE (reference sequence). This CDR3 region has 17 residues. Here the CDR3 DNA reads TGTGCCCTCGCCGGGACTAGCGGCCACACGAGCTCCTACGAGCAGTACTTC. Amino acid sequence: CALAGTSGHTSSYEQYF.

The chain recombines TRBV5-5 with TRBJ1-5; D remains unclear. Germline V gives CDR1 SGHKS, CDR2 YYEKEE (reference sequence). Trimming pared 4 bases from V and 4 bases from J, leaving 6 bases between. The length of the CDR3 is 12 residues. The CDR3 sequence is CASSDGNQPQHF. In nucleotides, the CDR3 is TGTGCCAGCAGCGATGGGAATCAGCCCCAGCATTTT.

The chain couples TRBV6-4 to TRBJ2-5; 10 positions match TRBD2. The CDR3 extends over 16 amino acids. J was trimmed by 1 base and V by 6 bases; bases with no gene match: 8. Germline loops: CDR1 MRHNA, CDR2 SNTAGT. Written as DNA, the CDR3 is TGTGCCAGCAGGGCTAGCGGGGGCCTCTTCCAAGAGACCCAGTACTTC. Encoded protein: CASRASGGLFQETQYF.

By share, this clone counts as medium-sized (0.01 to 0.1%). The rearrangement joins TRBV18 to TRBJ1-4; the match to TRBD1 covers 7 bases. J gave up 8 bases and V 2 bases, and 8 bases lay outside the gene matches. The CDR3 runs to 15 residues. Germline lookup yields CDR1 KGHSH and CDR2 LQKENI. CDR3 sequence (DNA): TGTGCCAGCTCACCAGGAAGACAGGGTTGGGAAAAACTGTTTTTT. This gives the protein CASSPGRQGWEKLFF.